The entry below gives a single T cell receptor beta chain sequence along with its context. The data belong to a study of T cell responses to AZD1222 COVID-19 vaccine. TCRdb's table, derived via immunoSEQ multiplex PCR, lists solely in-frame clones and lacks some. Found here are just under 95,000 clones, about 88% of them singletons; the top ten hold approximately 12%. CDR1 LGHDT and CDR2 YNNKEL come from the germline V gene (reference sequence). The V gene lost 0 bases and the J gene lost 4 bases, with 13 bases spanning the gap. CDR3 length: 16 amino acids. The rearrangement uses TRBV3-1 (or the pseudogene TRBV3-2) and TRBJ1-5; tentative D call: TRBD1 (5 bases). Sequencing was performed on peripheral blood, taken on day 0 of AZD1222 vaccination. The clonotype was recovered from an adult in good health. The CDR3 DNA is TGTGCCAGCAGCCAAGATATCGGGGCGGGAAATCAGCCCCAGCATTTT. It is translated as CASSQDIGAGNQPQHF.